This T cell receptor (beta chain) was recovered during a study of T-cell memory formation after mild COVID-19. TCRdb recomputed calls from the 5' RACE reads with MiXCR, one row per CDR3 protein. The sample has around 340,000 distinct CDR3 sequences; 21% are singletons. V gave up 8 bases and J gave up 2 bases, with 17 bases separating them. The CDR3 consists of 15 residues. The sequence came from an adult woman who had mild COVID-19 (a few samples of this study predate the infection). Cell type and time point are not known. The rearrangement joins TRBV12-3 or TRBV12-4 to TRBJ2-3; D is perhaps TRBD1 or TRBD2 (6 bases each). Sequencing was done on a sample of PBMCs or a T cell subset sorted from them (not recorded which). The CDR3 DNA reads TGTGCCAGCGGGGGGCAGGGGCGCATCACAGATACGCAGTATTTT. This gives the protein CASGGQGRITDTQYF.